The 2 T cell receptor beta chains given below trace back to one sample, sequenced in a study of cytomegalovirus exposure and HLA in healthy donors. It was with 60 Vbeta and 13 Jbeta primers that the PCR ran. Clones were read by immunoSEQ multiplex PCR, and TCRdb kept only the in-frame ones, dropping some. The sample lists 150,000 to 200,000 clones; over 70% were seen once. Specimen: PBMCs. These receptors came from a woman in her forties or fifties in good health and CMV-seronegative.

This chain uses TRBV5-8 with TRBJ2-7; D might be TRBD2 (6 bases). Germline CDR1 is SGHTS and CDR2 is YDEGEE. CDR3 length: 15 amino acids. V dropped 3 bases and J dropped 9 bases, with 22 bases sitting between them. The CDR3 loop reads CASSWSRDSGSVQYF. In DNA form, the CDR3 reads TGTGCCAGCAGCTGGAGCCGGGACTCGGGGAGTGTGCAGTACTTC.

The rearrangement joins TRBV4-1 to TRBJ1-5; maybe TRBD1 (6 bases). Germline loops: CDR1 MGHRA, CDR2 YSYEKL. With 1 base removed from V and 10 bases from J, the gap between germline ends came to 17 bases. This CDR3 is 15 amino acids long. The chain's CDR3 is CASSQGMTGAQPQHF. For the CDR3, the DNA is TGCGCCAGCAGCCAAGGAATGACAGGCGCTCAACCCCAGCATTTT.